Listed here are 28 T cell receptor beta chains from one sample, sequenced in a study of blood T cells in healthy people across ages. Primed by a sample-barcoded 5' primer and a J-beta primer mix, a second PCR proceeded for about 6 to 12 cycles. TCRdb passed the 5' RACE reads through MiXCR, listing each CDR3 protein once. The sample has 1 million to 1.2 million distinct CDR3 sequences; approximately 38% are singletons. Sequencing input: blood. The receptors here all came from a man younger than 30 in good health.

V is TRBV7-9 and J is TRBJ2-1; TRBD1 matches 9 bases. Trimming removed 5 bases from V and 0 bases from J; junction bases left unmatched: 5. The CDR3 contains 16 residues. Germline CDR1 reads SEHNR; CDR2 reads FQNEAQ (reference sequence). The DNA of the CDR3 is TGTGCCAGCAGCCCCACGGGACAGGGCTCCTACAATGAGCAGTTCTTC. As protein: CASSPTGQGSYNEQFF.

This clonotype was counted a few times. The chain is built from TRBV3-1 and TRBJ2-1; tentative D call: TRBD1 (6 bases). In germline, CDR1 is LGHDT, CDR2 YNNKEL (reference sequence). The V and J ends lost 1 base and 2 bases respectively, with 15 bases between them. This CDR3 is 17 amino acids long. Here the CDR3 reads CASSQAKDRPTYNEQFF. The DNA for the CDR3 is TGTGCCAGCAGCCAAGCGAAAGACAGGCCCACCTACAATGAGCAGTTCTTC.

V and J are TRBV6-5 and TRBJ2-5; the match to TRBD2 covers 7 bases. The CDR3 runs to 14 residues. CDR1 MNHEY and CDR2 SVGAGI come from the germline V gene. The ends lost 6 bases at V and 1 base at J; junction bases unmatched: 5. The CDR3 sequence: CASRTQRGQETQYF. The CDR3 DNA follows: TGTGCCAGCAGAACCCAGCGGGGCCAAGAGACCCAGTACTTC.

This clonotype was detected ten times or more. The genes are TRBV6-5 and TRBJ2-6; unclear D gene. The germline V gene encodes CDR1 MNHEY and CDR2 SVGAGI. CDR3 length: 15 residues. V was shortened by 5 bases and J by 0 bases, with 8 bases between the two germline ends. The CDR3 DNA is TGTGCCAGCAGTCCCCTGAGCTCTGGGGCCAACGTCCTGACTTTC. It translates to CASSPLSSGANVLTF.

The CDR3, as DNA: TGCAGCGTTGAACAGGAAAACAATGAGCAGTACTTC. Translating it yields CSVEQENNEQYF. The genes are TRBV29-1 and TRBJ2-5, with unresolved D. This CDR3 has 12 amino acids. CDR1 and CDR2 from the germline V gene are SQVTM and ANQGSEA. V lost 2 bases and J lost 11, with 15 bases in between.

The chain joins TRBV20-1 to TRBJ1-6, with D unclear. The length of the CDR3 is 13 residues. Germline loops: CDR1 DFQATT, CDR2 SNEGSKA (reference sequence). Between the trimmed V and J ends, which lost 1 base and 4 bases, there was a span of 5 bases. CDR3: CSARGQYNSPLHF. DNA for the CDR3: TGCAGTGCTAGAGGGCAGTATAATTCACCCCTCCACTTT.

The chain couples TRBV13 to TRBJ1-2; D not resolved. The germline gives CDR1 PRHDT, CDR2 FYEKMQ (reference sequence). The length of the CDR3 is 12 residues. Trimming removed 3 bases at V and 10 bases at J, with 12 bases between. CDR3 nucleotide sequence: TGTGCCAGCAGCTTCGAAGGGTTGGACTACACCTTC. This codes for CASSFEGLDYTF.

The chain has TRBV6-6 and TRBJ2-5; D may match TRBD1 or TRBD2 (5 bases each). Trimming took off 8 bases at V and 1 base at J, with 11 bases between the two ends. This CDR3 comprises 13 residues. The germline V gene encodes CDR1 MNHNY and CDR2 SVGAGI (reference sequence). Here the CDR3 reads CASFRDLQETQYF. CDR3 nucleotide sequence: TGTGCCAGCTTCCGGGACCTCCAAGAGACCCAGTACTTC.

The chain joins TRBV20-1 to TRBJ2-1; 10 bases are a match to TRBD2. The CDR3 has 14 residues. Germline-derived CDR1 and CDR2 are DFQATT and SNEGSKA (reference sequence). After removal of 5 bases from V and 6 bases from J, the junction contained 7 bases not matched to a gene. CDR3 in amino acids: CSAPSGRGSNEQFF. Here the CDR3 DNA reads TGCAGTGCTCCTAGCGGGAGAGGATCCAATGAGCAGTTCTTC.

The V and J genes are TRBV7-8 and TRBJ2-7; D gene ambiguous. Deletions cut 5 bases from V and 2 bases from J, with 10 bases between. Germline-derived CDR1 and CDR2 are SGHVS and FQNEAQ. The CDR3 is made up of 13 amino acids. CDR3 residues: CASSPQITYEQYF. DNA for the CDR3: TGTGCCAGCAGCCCCCAAATCACCTACGAGCAGTACTTC.

The rearrangement links TRBV9 to TRBJ2-1; D might be TRBD1 (6 bases). Trimming left V 4 bases short and J 0 bases short, with 14 bases between. Germline CDR1 and CDR2: SGDLS and YYNGEE. The CDR3 consists of 16 residues. The CDR3 DNA is TGTGCCAGCAGCTCCTCTACAGGGAGCTCCTACAATGAGCAGTTCTTC. Translated: CASSSSTGSSYNEQFF.

This clonotype occurred once. The chain couples TRBV9 to TRBJ2-4; 9 bases fit TRBD1. The CDR3 contains 15 residues. J gave up 0 bases and V 5 bases, and 3 bases lay outside the gene matches. Germline V gene data show CDR1 as SGDLS and CDR2 as YYNGEE. The CDR3 coding sequence is TGTGCCAGCAGTCAGACAGGGGGAGCCAAAAACATTCAGTACTTC. Translation: CASSQTGGAKNIQYF.

This clonotype has ten or more counts. This sequence joins TRBV7-3 and TRBJ2-7, with D hard to call. The germline CDR1 and CDR2 sequences are SGHTA and FQGTGA. The CDR3 is made up of 13 amino acids. Trimming pared 2 bases from V and 4 bases from J, leaving 9 bases between. The CDR3 DNA is TGTGCCAGCAGCTTAGGCGCTAAGTACGAGCAGTACTTC. This encodes CASSLGAKYEQYF.

This clonotype was recorded only once. The chain joins TRBV7-9 to TRBJ1-2, with 7 positions matching TRBD1. Germline CDR1 is SEHNR and CDR2 is FQNEAQ (reference sequence). The CDR3 runs to 17 residues. Losses at the gene ends were 5 bases for V and 0 bases for J; bases not matched to a gene: 12. CDR3 sequence reads: CASSVAGDSATNYGYTF. CDR3 in DNA: TGTGCCAGCAGCGTGGCGGGGGACAGCGCTACTAACTATGGCTACACCTTC.

This chain joins TRBV2 and TRBJ2-1, with TRBD2 identical over 7 bases. The CDR3 runs 15 residues. Germline CDR1 SNHLY, CDR2 FYNNEI. J gave up 7 bases and V 4 bases, and 10 bases lay outside the gene matches. The DNA of the CDR3 is TGTGCCAGCAGTGGTTTAGCGGGCCCTGGGAATGAGCAGTTCTTC. This encodes CASSGLAGPGNEQFF.

V is TRBV21-1 and J is TRBJ2-4; TRBD1, the table's D call, was not compared with the DNA. TRBV21-1 represents a pseudogene. The CDR3 consists of 15 residues. Here the CDR3 reads CASSRGHPSGNSQYF. Written as DNA, the CDR3 is TGTGCCAGCAGCAGAGGACACCCCTCGGGAAACAGTCAGTACTTC.

V and J are TRBV4-3 and TRBJ2-3; 8 bases fit TRBD2. V gave up 0 bases and J gave up 4 bases; unmatched junction bases: 6. CDR3 length: 16 residues. From germline, CDR1 is LGHNA and CDR2 YSLEER. CDR3 in DNA: TGCGCCAGCAGCCAAGATTCCGGGGGGGCCCCAGATACGCAGTATTTT. Residues: CASSQDSGGAPDTQYF.

The chain combines TRBV2 with TRBJ1-4; the D gene is possibly TRBD1 (5 bases). Germline V gives CDR1 SNHLY, CDR2 FYNNEI. The V and J ends lost 7 bases and 4 bases respectively, with 13 bases between them. CDR3 length: 14 residues. In DNA form, the CDR3 reads TGTGCCAGCAAAACGACCGGGGGTAATGAAAAACTGTTTTTT. It specifies CASKTTGGNEKLFF. Full variable domain (missing parts from reference TRBV2 and TRBJ1-4): EPEVTQTPSHQVTQMGQEVILRCVPISNHLYFYWYRQILGQKVEFLVSFYNNEISEKSEIFDDQFSVERPDGSNFTLKIRSTKLEDSAMYFCASKTTGGNEKLFFGSGTQLSVL.

The rearrangement uses TRBV2 and TRBJ2-1, with TRBD1 matching 7 bases. Germline V gives CDR1 SNHLY, CDR2 FYNNEI. V gave up 6 bases and J gave up 7 bases; unmatched junction bases: 9. The CDR3 runs to 14 residues. CDR3 sequence reads: CASRDRVRGNEQFF. The CDR3 DNA sequence: TGTGCCAGCAGAGACAGGGTACGAGGGAATGAGCAGTTCTTC.

This chain uses TRBV25-1 with TRBJ1-2; TRBD1 might be the D (6 bases). CDR3 length: 15 amino acids. V lost 2 bases and J 8 bases, leaving 18 bases between the germline ends. CDR1 is MGHDK and CDR2 is SYGVNS in the germline V gene. The DNA of the CDR3 is TGTGCCAGCAGTGAACGGCAGGGGAGTTTGGAGGGCTACACCTTC. Its protein is CASSERQGSLEGYTF.

This clonotype was picked up a small number of times. J is TRBJ1-1 and V is TRBV5-1; the match to TRBD1 covers 7 bases. There are 18 residues in the CDR3. CDR1 is SGHRS, CDR2 YFSETQ, per germline. Losses at the gene ends were 2 bases for V and 1 base for J; bases not matched to a gene: 14. The CDR3 protein is CASSLGRGLNPKNTEAFF. The CDR3 DNA follows: TGCGCCAGCAGCTTAGGGAGGGGGCTCAACCCCAAGAACACTGAAGCTTTCTTT.

This clonotype was seen more than once but under ten times. V and J are TRBV12-3 or TRBV12-4 and TRBJ1-4; D is possibly TRBD1 (5 bases). With 1 base removed from V and 8 bases from J, the gap between germline ends came to 17 bases. The CDR3 is made up of 16 amino acids. The CDR3 here is CASSLGMLGHDEKLFF. In DNA, the CDR3 is TGTGCCAGCAGTTTAGGGATGCTTGGACACGACGAAAAACTGTTTTTT.

The chain combines TRBV27 with TRBJ2-1; D is possibly TRBD2 (5 bases). V was shortened by 8 bases and J by 12 bases, with 17 bases between the two germline ends. Germline V gene data show CDR1 as MNHEY and CDR2 as SMNVEV (reference sequence). The CDR3 length is 12 residues. The CDR3 nucleotides are TGTGCCAGCTCGGTTGGCGGGTTCGTGCAGTTCTTC. It is translated as CASSVGGFVQFF.

The rearrangement joins TRBV6-1 to TRBJ1-2; no definite D call. Between the trimmed V and J ends, which lost 4 bases and 4 bases, there was a span of 10 bases. Germline V lookup: CDR1 MNHNS, CDR2 SASEGT. CDR3 size: 13 residues. The CDR3 here is CASSVSASYGYTF. The DNA for the CDR3 is TGTGCCAGCAGTGTGTCCGCGTCCTATGGCTACACCTTC.

This clonotype was counted at least ten times. This chain connects TRBV12-3 or TRBV12-4 to TRBJ1-1; D uncertain. Trimming stripped 6 bases from V and 2 bases from J, with 4 bases between. This CDR3 has 11 amino acids. The CDR3 is CASRHNTEAFF. Written as DNA, the CDR3 is TGTGCCAGCAGGCATAACACTGAAGCTTTCTTT.

The chain couples TRBV12-3 or TRBV12-4 to TRBJ2-7; 8 bases line up with TRBD1. CDR3 length: 14 amino acids. The J segment lost 5 bases and the V segment lost 3 bases, leaving 6 bases of the junction unmatched. The chain's CDR3 is CASSLRQGANEQYF. CDR3 DNA sequence: TGTGCCAGCAGTTTGCGGCAGGGGGCCAACGAGCAGTACTTC.

As concerns this clonotype: Since a much larger clone is just one base distant, this may be a read error. The chain recombines TRBV18 with TRBJ2-4; D unresolved. The CDR3 totals 14 residues. V was clipped by 3 bases and J by 13 bases, with 19 bases between them. Germline V lookup: CDR1 KGHSH, CDR2 LQKENI. The CDR3 region has the DNA TGTGCCAGCTCACCCGTAGGTATCTACAAGGAGCAGTACTTC. Translation gives CASSPVGIYKEQYF.

This clonotype has a count of ten or more. The rearrangement uses TRBV9 and TRBJ1-2, with 9 bases that match TRBD1. Germline V gives CDR1 SGDLS, CDR2 YYNGEE. This CDR3 region has 13 residues. V lost 0 bases, J lost 6 bases, and 0 bases stayed unmatched. CDR3 sequence reads: CASSVGDRDGYTF. Here the CDR3 DNA reads TGTGCCAGCAGCGTAGGGGACAGGGATGGCTACACCTTC.